The 4 T cell receptor beta chains given below trace back to one sample, sequenced in a study of T cells after yellow fever vaccination. TCRdb fed the 5' RACE reads into MiXCR, producing one record per CDR3 protein. The data contain 620,000 or so distinct CDR3 sequences, about a sixth of them singletons. The sample consisted of PBMCs, taken around 5 days after the first yellow fever vaccination. Receptors originate from a man between 18 and 29 years old who received the YFV17D yellow fever vaccine.

This chain joins TRBV4-3 and TRBJ2-3; D is uncertain. V lost 4 bases and J lost 2, with 13 bases in between. CDR3 length: 15 amino acids. Germline V CDR1 and CDR2: LGHNA, YSLEER. CDR3 in amino acids: CASSPDLRVTDTQYF. The DNA of the CDR3 is TGCGCCAGCAGCCCCGACCTTCGGGTCACAGATACGCAGTATTTT.

This clonotype was detected many times. The rearrangement links TRBV28 to TRBJ2-3; 14 bases agree with TRBD2. From germline, CDR1 is MDHEN and CDR2 SYDVKM. V lost 5 bases, J lost 6 bases, and 10 bases stayed unmatched. This CDR3 region has 17 residues. The CDR3 is CASSSGLAGGFKDTQYF. The CDR3 coding sequence is TGTGCCAGCAGTAGCGGACTAGCGGGGGGTTTCAAGGATACGCAGTATTTT.

This rearrangement joins TRBV6-5 to TRBJ1-2; 7 bases are a match to TRBD1. Per the germline V gene, CDR1 is MNHEY and CDR2 is SVGAGI. The length of the CDR3 is 17 residues. Trimming cost V 0 bases and J 5 bases; bases outside gene matches: 12. The CDR3 DNA follows: TGTGCCAGCAGTTACTCGATTGGGTCACAGGGGAGTTATGGCTACACCTTC. Residues: CASSYSIGSQGSYGYTF.

The genes are TRBV6-2 or TRBV6-3 and TRBJ1-2; D not certain. Germline V gene data show CDR1 as MNHEY and CDR2 as SVGEGT. V dropped 2 bases and J dropped 5 bases, with 6 bases sitting between them. CDR3 size: 12 residues. This CDR3 reads CASSYRAYGYTF. The CDR3 DNA reads as TGTGCCAGCAGTTACCGGGCGTATGGCTACACCTTC.